The present T cell receptor (beta chain) was sequenced within a study of response to subunit inactivated influenza vaccine. The V and J ends lost 0 bases and 4 bases respectively, with 9 bases between them. The CDR3 is 14 amino acids. Germline lookup yields CDR1 MGHDK and CDR2 SYGVNS. One entry per CDR3 protein, called by TCRdb with MiXCR from the RT-PCR reads. The table lists roughly 700,000 distinct CDR3 sequences, roughly 14% of them singletons. This receptor was obtained from a man aged 50 to 59 who received an inactivated influenza vaccine. The material was PBMCs from blood, obtained 14 to 15 days before vaccination. The chain employs TRBV25-1 and TRBJ1-2; a possible D gene is TRBD1 (5 bases). The CDR3 sequence is CASSEYGGGYGYTF. DNA of the CDR3: TGTGCCAGCAGTGAATATGGGGGGGGCTATGGCTACACCTTC.